This is a list of T cell receptor beta chains from one sample in a study of T-cell reconstitution after alpha-beta-depleted transplantation in children. TCRdb redid the calling of the PCR reads with MiXCR, one entry per CDR3 protein. The sample includes a few hundred thousand distinct CDR3 sequences, roughly 14% of them seen just once. Sequenced material: PBMCs, taken from the stem cell graft. The receptor source for this set is a human donor who donated a stem cell graft to a child with Fanconi anemia. Both conserved end residues are part of each CDR3. D genes are given only for firm matches. Rows may omit the clone size; those that give it use once, few, many or a size class.

d_call: NA
clone_size: NA
j_call: TRBJ2-5
v_call: TRBV18
cdr3_aa: CASSPYQQETQYF
cdr3_nt: TGTGCCAGCTCACCCTATCAACAAGAGACCCAGTACTTC

d_call: NA
clone_size: many
j_call: TRBJ2-2
v_call: TRBV4-3
cdr3_aa: CASSRSFPNTGELFF
cdr3_nt: TGCGCCAGCAGCCGATCGTTTCCGAACACCGGGGAGCTGTTTTTT

d_call: NA
clone_size: NA
j_call: TRBJ1-1
v_call: TRBV3-1
cdr3_aa: CASSQVGQKSLGAFF
cdr3_nt: TGTGCCAGCAGCCAAGTAGGACAGAAAAGCCTGGGGGCTTTCTTT

d_call: NA
clone_size: few
j_call: TRBJ2-5
v_call: TRBV6-1
cdr3_aa: CASRKTELFSETQYF
cdr3_nt: TGTGCCAGCAGGAAGACAGAGCTCTTTTCAGAGACCCAGTACTTC

d_call: NA
clone_size: many
j_call: TRBJ2-7
v_call: TRBV12-3/TRBV12-4
cdr3_aa: CASTPTASYEQYF
cdr3_nt: TGTGCCAGCACTCCGACAGCTTCCTACGAGCAGTACTTC

d_call: NA
clone_size: NA
j_call: TRBJ2-1
v_call: TRBV28
cdr3_aa: CASGRGRQETNEQFF
cdr3_nt: TGTGCCAGCGGGAGGGGAAGACAGGAGACCAATGAGCAGTTCTTC

d_call: NA
clone_size: NA
j_call: TRBJ1-4
v_call: TRBV3-1
cdr3_aa: CASSQENRGEKLFF
cdr3_nt: TGTGCCAGCAGCCAAGAAAACCGGGGAGAAAAACTGTTTTTT

d_call: NA
clone_size: NA
j_call: TRBJ1-1
v_call: TRBV12-3/TRBV12-4
cdr3_aa: CASSPIINTEAFF
cdr3_nt: TGTGCCAGCAGTCCCATTATTAACACTGAAGCTTTCTTT

d_call: NA
clone_size: many
j_call: TRBJ2-5
v_call: TRBV5-5
cdr3_aa: CASSPPTANYQETQYF
cdr3_nt: TGTGCCAGCAGCCCTCCGACAGCCAACTACCAAGAGACCCAGTACTTC

d_call: NA
clone_size: NA
j_call: TRBJ2-5
v_call: TRBV29-1
cdr3_aa: CSVWGPTLAETQYF
cdr3_nt: TGCAGCGTGTGGGGACCTACCTTGGCAGAGACCCAGTACTTC

d_call: NA
clone_size: NA
j_call: TRBJ1-2
v_call: TRBV20-1
cdr3_aa: CSARGVTVDGYTF
cdr3_nt: TGCAGTGCTAGAGGCGTGACAGTAGATGGCTACACCTTC

d_call: NA
clone_size: many
j_call: TRBJ2-2
v_call: TRBV7-9
cdr3_aa: CASSLARPGELFF
cdr3_nt: TGTGCCAGCAGCTTAGCGCGGCCCGGGGAGCTGTTTTTT

d_call: NA
clone_size: many
j_call: TRBJ1-1
v_call: TRBV5-1
cdr3_aa: CASSPGGLSGTEAFF
cdr3_nt: TGCGCCAGCAGCCCCGGGGGGTTATCGGGCACTGAAGCTTTCTTT

d_call: NA
clone_size: many
j_call: TRBJ1-1
v_call: TRBV6-5
cdr3_aa: CASSRDKGTEAFF
cdr3_nt: TGTGCCAGCAGCCGGGACAAGGGCACTGAAGCTTTCTTT

d_call: NA
clone_size: NA
j_call: TRBJ2-6
v_call: TRBV7-9
cdr3_aa: CASSLNRANVLTF
cdr3_nt: TGTGCCAGCAGCTTAAATAGGGCCAACGTCCTGACTTTC

d_call: NA
clone_size: many
j_call: TRBJ2-5
v_call: TRBV12-3/TRBV12-4
cdr3_aa: CASSFSVDQETQYF
cdr3_nt: TGTGCCAGCAGTTTTTCGGTGGACCAAGAGACCCAGTACTTC